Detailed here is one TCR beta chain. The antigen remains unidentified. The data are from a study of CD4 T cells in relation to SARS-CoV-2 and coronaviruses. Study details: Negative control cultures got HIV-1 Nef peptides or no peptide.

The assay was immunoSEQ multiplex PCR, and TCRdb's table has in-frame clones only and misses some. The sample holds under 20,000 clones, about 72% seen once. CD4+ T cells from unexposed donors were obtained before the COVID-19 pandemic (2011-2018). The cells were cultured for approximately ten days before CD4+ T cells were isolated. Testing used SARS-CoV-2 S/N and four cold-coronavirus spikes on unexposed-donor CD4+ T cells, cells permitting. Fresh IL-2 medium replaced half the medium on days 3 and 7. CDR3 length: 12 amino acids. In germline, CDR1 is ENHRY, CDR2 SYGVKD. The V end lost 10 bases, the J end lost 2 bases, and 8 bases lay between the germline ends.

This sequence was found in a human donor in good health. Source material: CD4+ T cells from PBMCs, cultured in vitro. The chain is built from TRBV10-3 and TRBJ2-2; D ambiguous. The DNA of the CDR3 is TGTGCCAGCGAGGATAACACCGGGGAGCTGTTTTTT. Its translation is CASEDNTGELFF.